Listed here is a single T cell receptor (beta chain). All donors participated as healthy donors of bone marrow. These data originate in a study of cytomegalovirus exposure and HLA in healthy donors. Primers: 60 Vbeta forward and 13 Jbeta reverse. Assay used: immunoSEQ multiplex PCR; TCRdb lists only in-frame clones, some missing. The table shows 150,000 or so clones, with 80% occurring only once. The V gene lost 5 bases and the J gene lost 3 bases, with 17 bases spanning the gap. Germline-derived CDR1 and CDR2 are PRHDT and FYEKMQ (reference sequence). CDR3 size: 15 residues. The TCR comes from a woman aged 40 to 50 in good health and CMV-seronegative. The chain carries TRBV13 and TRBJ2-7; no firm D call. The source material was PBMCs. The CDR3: CASSPRHELFYEQYF. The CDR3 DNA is TGTGCCAGCAGCCCGAGGCACGAACTTTTCTACGAGCAGTACTTC.